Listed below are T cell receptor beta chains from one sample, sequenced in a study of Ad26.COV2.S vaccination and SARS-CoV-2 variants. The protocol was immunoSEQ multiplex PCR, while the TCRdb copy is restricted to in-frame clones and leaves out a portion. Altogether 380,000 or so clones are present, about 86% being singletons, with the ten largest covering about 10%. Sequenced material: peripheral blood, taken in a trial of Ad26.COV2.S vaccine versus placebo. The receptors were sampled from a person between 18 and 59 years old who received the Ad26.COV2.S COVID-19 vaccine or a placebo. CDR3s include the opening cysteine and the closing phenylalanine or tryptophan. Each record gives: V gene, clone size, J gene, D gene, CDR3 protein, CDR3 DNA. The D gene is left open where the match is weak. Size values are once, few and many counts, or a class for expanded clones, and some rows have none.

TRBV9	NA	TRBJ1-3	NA	CASSIGGRVSGNTIYF	TGTGCCAGCAGCATAGGTGGGCGGGTCTCTGGAAACACCATATATTTT
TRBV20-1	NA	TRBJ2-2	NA	CSARDGGELFF	TGCAGTGCTAGAGATGGCGGGGAGCTGTTTTTT
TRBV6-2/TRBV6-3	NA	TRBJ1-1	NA	CASSFGTEAFF	TGTGCCAGCAGTTTCGGGACTGAAGCTTTCTTT
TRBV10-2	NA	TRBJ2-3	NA	CASSESPSTDTQYF	TGCGCCAGCAGTGAGTCCCCTAGCACAGATACGCAGTATTTT
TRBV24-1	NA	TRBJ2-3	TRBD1	CATNRGPTDTQYF	TGTGCCACCAACAGGGGGCCCACAGATACGCAGTATTTT
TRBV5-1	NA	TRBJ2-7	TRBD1	CASSWTGGPYEQYF	TGCGCCAGCAGCTGGACAGGGGGTCCCTACGAGCAGTACTTC
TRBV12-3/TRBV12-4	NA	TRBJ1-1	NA	CASSFRGNTEAFF	TGTGCCAGCAGTTTCCGGGGGAACACTGAAGCTTTCTTT
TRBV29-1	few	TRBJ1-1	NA	CSVEDGVRLGAFF	TGCAGCGTTGAAGATGGAGTACGCCTGGGAGCTTTCTTT
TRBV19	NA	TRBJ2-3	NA	CASSTGAAGGTDTQYF	TGTGCCAGTAGTACAGGGGCGGCGGGGGGCACAGATACGCAGTATTTT
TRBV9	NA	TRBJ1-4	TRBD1	CASSAELNRGLTNEKLFF	TGTGCCAGCAGCGCGGAATTAAACAGGGGGCTGACTAATGAAAAACTGTTTTTT
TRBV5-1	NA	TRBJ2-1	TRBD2	CASSLSTSGGSYNEQFF	TGCGCCAGCAGCTTATCGACTAGCGGGGGGTCCTACAATGAGCAGTTCTTC
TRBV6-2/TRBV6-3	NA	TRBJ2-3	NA	CASSRDNTDTQYF	TGTGCCAGCAGTAGAGACAACACAGATACGCAGTATTTT
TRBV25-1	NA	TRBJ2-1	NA	CASSDGPGGAGDEQFF	TGTGCCAGCAGTGACGGGCCTGGGGGGGCCGGAGATGAGCAGTTCTTC
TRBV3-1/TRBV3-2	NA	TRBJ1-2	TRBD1	CASSQSGQGFLGGYTF	TGTGCCAGCAGCCAATCGGGACAGGGGTTTTTGGGTGGCTACACCTTC
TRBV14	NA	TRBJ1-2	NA	CASSQESGRIYGYTF	TGTGCCAGCAGCCAAGAGTCGGGGCGAATCTATGGCTACACCTTC
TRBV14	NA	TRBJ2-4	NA	CASSQASEPRLGDQYF	TGTGCCAGCAGCCAAGCGTCGGAGCCACGGCTTGGGGATCAGTACTTC
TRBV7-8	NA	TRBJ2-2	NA	CASSLVGPGELFF	TGTGCCAGCAGCTTAGTTGGTCCCGGGGAGCTGTTTTTT
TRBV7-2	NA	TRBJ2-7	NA	CASSLAWEGYEQYF	TGTGCCAGCAGCTTAGCCTGGGAAGGTTACGAGCAGTACTTC
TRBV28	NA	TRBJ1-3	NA	CASAPGGTIIYF	TGTGCCAGCGCCCCTGGGGGGACAATCATATATTTT
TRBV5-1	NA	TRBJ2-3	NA	CASSLERPDTQYF	TGCGCCAGCAGCTTGGAAAGGCCAGATACGCAGTATTTT
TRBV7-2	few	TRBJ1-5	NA	CASSPTGWENQPQHF	TGTGCCAGCAGCCCAACGGGGTGGGAGAATCAGCCCCAGCATTTT
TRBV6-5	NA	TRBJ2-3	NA	CASSYNGQITDTQYF	TGTGCCAGCAGTTACAACGGCCAGATCACAGATACGCAGTATTTT
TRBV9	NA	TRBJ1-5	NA	CASSVGAVYPNQPQHF	TGTGCCAGCAGCGTAGGGGCCGTTTATCCAAATCAGCCCCAGCATTTT
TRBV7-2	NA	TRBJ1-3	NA	CASSLVPSGNTIYF	TGTGCCAGCAGCTTAGTCCCATCTGGAAACACCATATATTTT
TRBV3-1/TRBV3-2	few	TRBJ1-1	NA	CASSQAFWGNTEAFF	TGTGCCAGCAGCCAAGCATTTTGGGGGAACACTGAAGCTTTCTTT
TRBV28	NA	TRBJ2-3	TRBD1	CASSSGGLSDTQYF	TGTGCCAGCAGTTCAGGGGGCCTGTCAGATACGCAGTATTTT
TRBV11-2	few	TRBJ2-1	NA	CASSLATVYNEQFF	TGTGCCAGCAGCTTAGCGACGGTGTACAATGAGCAGTTCTTC